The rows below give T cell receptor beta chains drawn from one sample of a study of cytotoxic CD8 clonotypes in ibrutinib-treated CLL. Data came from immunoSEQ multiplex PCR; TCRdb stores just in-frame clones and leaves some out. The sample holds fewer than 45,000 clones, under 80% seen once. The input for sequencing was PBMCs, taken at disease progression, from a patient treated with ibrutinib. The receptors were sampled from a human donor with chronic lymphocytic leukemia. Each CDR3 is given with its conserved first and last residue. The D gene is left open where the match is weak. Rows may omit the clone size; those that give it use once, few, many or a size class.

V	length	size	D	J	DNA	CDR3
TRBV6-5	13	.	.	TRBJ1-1	TGTGCCAGCAGTTGGGGGCATGAAACTGAAGCTTTCTTT	CASSWGHETEAFF
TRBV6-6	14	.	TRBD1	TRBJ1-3	TGTGCCAGCAGTCCCGGGACAGCTGGAAACACCATATATTTT	CASSPGTAGNTIYF
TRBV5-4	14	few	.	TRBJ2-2	TGTGCCAGCAGACCTGGAGGGGGCTCCCGGGAGCTGTTTTTT	CASRPGGGSRELFF
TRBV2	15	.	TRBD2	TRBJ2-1	TGTGCCAGCAGTCTTGGGGGTAGCGGGAGGTATGAGCAGTTCTTC	CASSLGGSGRYEQFF
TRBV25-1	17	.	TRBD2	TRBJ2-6	TGTGCCAGCAGTTCAAACGGGGGGGACTCTGGGGCCAACGTCCTGACTTTC	CASSSNGGDSGANVLTF
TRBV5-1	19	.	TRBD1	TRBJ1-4	TGCGCCAGCAGCTTGGCCTTCTGGACAGGGAGTGCAACTAATGAAAAACTGTTTTTT	CASSLAFWTGSATNEKLFF
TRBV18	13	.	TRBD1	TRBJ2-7	TGTGCCAGCTCAGACAGGGTTGTCTACGAGCAGTACTTC	CASSDRVVYEQYF
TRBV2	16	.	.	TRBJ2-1	TGTGCCAGCAGTGCGTGGGTCCCTAGCTCCTACAATGAGCAGTTCTTC	CASSAWVPSSYNEQFF
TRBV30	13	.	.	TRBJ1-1	TGTGCCTTACTGTTGGGGCCAAAGCGAGAGGGTTTCTTT	CALLLGPKREGFF
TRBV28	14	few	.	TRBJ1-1	TGTGCCAGCAGTACCCCCTCGGGGAGAACTGAAGCTTTCTTT	CASSTPSGRTEAFF
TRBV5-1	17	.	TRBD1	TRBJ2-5	TGCGCCAGCAGCTTGGGCCCTCAGGGGGCTGGGCAAGAGACCCAGTACTTC	CASSLGPQGAGQETQYF
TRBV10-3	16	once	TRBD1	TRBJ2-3	TGTGCCATCAGTGAGTCGCCGGGACAGGGCACAGATACGCAGTATTTT	CAISESPGQGTDTQYF
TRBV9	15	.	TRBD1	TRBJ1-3	TGTGCCAGCAGCAACCGACAGGGAAGAGGAAACACCATATATTTT	CASSNRQGRGNTIYF
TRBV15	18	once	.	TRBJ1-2	TGTGCCACCAGCAGAGTCTATACGGGCCGGTCTGGGACGTATGGCTACACCTTC	CATSRVYTGRSGTYGYTF
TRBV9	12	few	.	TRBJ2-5	TGTGCCAGCAGCGTAGACTCAGAGACCCAGTACTTC	CASSVDSETQYF
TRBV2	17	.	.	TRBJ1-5	TGTGCCAGCAGCCTGCGGTGGCTCCTCGGAAGCCATCAGCCCCAGCATTTT	CASSLRWLLGSHQPQHF
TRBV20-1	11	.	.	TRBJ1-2	TGCAGTGCTAGTTTGGATTCTGGCTACACCTTC	CSASLDSGYTF
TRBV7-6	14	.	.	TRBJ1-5	TGTGCCAGCAGCTTAGGGGCAGGCAACCAGCCCCAGCATTTT	CASSLGAGNQPQHF
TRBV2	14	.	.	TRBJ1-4	TGTGCCAGCAGTGAAAGGGGGAGTAATGAAAAACTGTTTTTT	CASSERGSNEKLFF
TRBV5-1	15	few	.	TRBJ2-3	TGCGCCAGCAGCTTGGGGGGTATCGTGGGAGATACGCAGTATTTT	CASSLGGIVGDTQYF
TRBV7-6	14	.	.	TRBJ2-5	TGTGCCAGCAGCGTCAGTGATGGGGGGGAGACCCAGTACTTC	CASSVSDGGETQYF
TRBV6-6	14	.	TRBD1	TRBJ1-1	TGTGCCAGCAGATCTACAGGGGGGAGCACTGAAGCTTTCTTT	CASRSTGGSTEAFF
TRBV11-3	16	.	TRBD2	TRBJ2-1	TGTGCCAGCAGCCCGGGACTAGCGGGGATGTACAATGAGCAGTTCTTC	CASSPGLAGMYNEQFF
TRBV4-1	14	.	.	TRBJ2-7	TGCGCCAGCAGCCAAGTGGGCAACCCCTACGAGCAGTACTTC	CASSQVGNPYEQYF
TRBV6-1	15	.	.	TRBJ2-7	TGTGCCAGCAGCGAGGGGAGATTTTTCTACTACGAGCAGTACTTC	CASSEGRFFYYEQYF
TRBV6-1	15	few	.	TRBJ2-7	TGTGCCAGCAGTGAAGCTTGGGGGCAGTCCTACGAGCAGTACTTC	CASSEAWGQSYEQYF
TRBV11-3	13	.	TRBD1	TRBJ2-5	TGTGCCAGCAGCGAGGGGGCATGGGAGACCCAGTACTTC	CASSEGAWETQYF
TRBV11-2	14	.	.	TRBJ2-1	TGTGCCAGCAGCTCCGGGACGACGTACAATGAGCAGTTCTTC	CASSSGTTYNEQFF
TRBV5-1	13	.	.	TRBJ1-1	TGCGCCAGCAGCTTGCAGAGGAACACTGAAGCTTTCTTT	CASSLQRNTEAFF
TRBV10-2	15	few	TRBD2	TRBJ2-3	TGCGCCACCACCGGGACTAGTGTCGGCACAGATACGCAGTATTTT	CATTGTSVGTDTQYF
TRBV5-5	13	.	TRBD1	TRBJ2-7	TGTGCCAGCAGCCCCCGGGACAGCTACGAGCAGTACTTC	CASSPRDSYEQYF
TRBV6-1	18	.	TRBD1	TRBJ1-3	TGTGCCAGCAGTGAACAATTAATAGTGGACAGGGCTGGAAACACCATATATTTT	CASSEQLIVDRAGNTIYF
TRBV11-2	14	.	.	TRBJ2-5	TGTGCCAGCAGCTTAAGCGCCAGCCAAGAGACCCAGTACTTC	CASSLSASQETQYF
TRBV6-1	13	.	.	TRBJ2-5	TGTGCCAGCAGTGGGTGGAGCCAGGGGACCCAGTACTTC	CASSGWSQGTQYF
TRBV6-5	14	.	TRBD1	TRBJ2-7	TGTGCCAGCAGCCCCGGACAGGGCGCCTACGAGCAGTACTTC	CASSPGQGAYEQYF
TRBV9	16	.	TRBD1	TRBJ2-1	TGTGCCAGCAGCACCGCTAACAGGGGGCTTTCGAATGAGCAGTTCTTC	CASSTANRGLSNEQFF
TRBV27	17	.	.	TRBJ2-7	TGTGCCAGCAGCGCCGCTCCCAGGGTTAGCTTGGGGTACGAGCAGTACTTC	CASSAAPRVSLGYEQYF
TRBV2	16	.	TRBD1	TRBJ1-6	TGTGCCAGCAGTGTGCGGGACAGAATCTATAATTCACCCCTCCACTTT	CASSVRDRIYNSPLHF
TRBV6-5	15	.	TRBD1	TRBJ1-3	TGTGCCAGCAGTCACACAGGGGGCACTGGAAACACCATATATTTT	CASSHTGGTGNTIYF
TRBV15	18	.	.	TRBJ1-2	TGTGCCACCAGCAGAACCCGGGACCCTGAAGATCCCCAATATGGCTACACCTTC	CATSRTRDPEDPQYGYTF